This T cell receptor beta chain was sequenced for a study of blood T cell repertoires in COVID-19. Study information: T cells, B-cell-depleted T cells, or PBMCs supplied cDNA or gDNA.

Clones were sequenced by immunoSEQ multiplex PCR, and TCRdb holds only the in-frame ones, with some missing. The data hold fewer than 110,000 clones, with about 85% observed a single time. The sequencing input was peripheral blood. The sequence was collected from a man aged 50 to 59 in a cohort sampled during active COVID-19.

CDR3 amino acids: CASSQPGGGTNEKLFF. In DNA form, the CDR3 reads TGTGCCAGCAGCCAACCTGGGGGGGGCACTAATGAAAAACTGTTTTTT. The chain recombines TRBV3-1 (or the pseudogene TRBV3-2) with TRBJ1-4; D is perhaps TRBD1 (6 bases). Germline V gives CDR1 LGHDT, CDR2 YNNKEL (reference sequence). There are 16 residues in the CDR3. V was trimmed by 2 bases and J by 2 bases, leaving 12 bases between them.